This is a list of T cell receptor beta chains from one sample in a study of OX40 agonist ivuxolimab in advanced cancers. Produced via immunoSEQ multiplex PCR; TCRdb's table is partial and in-frame only. The table shows about 58,000 clones, with roughly 83% occurring only once. The sample in question was CD4+ or CD8+ T cells sorted from blood, obtained in a trial of the OX40 agonist ivuxolimab. These TCRs come from an adult with an advanced solid tumor such as melanoma, head and neck, liver or kidney cancer. CDR3s include the opening cysteine and the closing phenylalanine or tryptophan.

v_call | cdr3_aa
TRBV5-1 | CASSLQGSDETQYF
TRBV18 | CASSPDRESKNIQYF
TRBV6-5 | CASSPYGAQSPLHF
TRBV7-2 | CASSLNGNGAYEQYF
TRBV7-3 | CASSSRQGGFDEQFF
TRBV7-9 | CASSLQPGDSLGGSYEQYF
TRBV9 | CASSVAGQNQETQYF
TRBV28 | CASRLPSGGARAGELFF
TRBV27 | CASRRDLSAGELFF
TRBV7-3 | CASALQGLDTGELFF
TRBV7-9 | CASSLEGNSPLHF
TRBV7-8 | CASSLKDSTYNEQFF
TRBV19 | CASSTSGQMNTEAFF
TRBV19 | CASSIRGGNTEAFF
TRBV13 | CASSPRLAGSDEQFF
TRBV5-4 | CASSPDSHPSSPLHF
TRBV5-4 | CASGLGGGFHEQYF
TRBV2 | CASRVQGGGNTIYF
TRBV5-1 | CASSPIGRSYTGELFF
TRBV28 | CASSFPGDGQPQHF
TRBV6-5 | CASTGENGQPQHF
TRBV6-6 | CASSLETDTGELFF
TRBV6-1 | CASSEMGSSGANVLTF
TRBV28 | CASSPTMGSNYGYTF
TRBV5-1 | CASSLGGLTGETQYF
TRBV27 | CASSLYSGGATGETQYF
TRBV11-2 | CASSFSTLSWYEQFF
TRBV7-9 | CASSSQGAVDTQYF
TRBV6-1 | CASFQIRNYGYTF
TRBV7-9 | CASSFGRSETQYF
TRBV6-5 | CASSFTSGGSNTQYF
TRBV27 | CASSDLEDTEAFF
TRBV6-5 | CASSDAIYEQYF
TRBV12-5 | CASGFPWRGGTDTQYF
TRBV6-5 | CASTRDSNSYEQYF
TRBV7-2 | CASSSGRPDTQYF
TRBV14 | CASSQDGPNTGELFF
TRBV4-1 | CASSHAFSRTRLQPQHF
TRBV5-4 | CASSRSGAGNYGYTF
TRBV5-4 | CASSYKGRGRETQYF
TRBV10-3 | CAISPGQGYNEQFF
TRBV11-2 | CASSLGAGAYEQYF
TRBV4-1 | CASSQDGTSGSRETQYF
TRBV11-3 | CASNHRINRDSSYEQYF
TRBV9 | CASSVNPGNAGELFF
TRBV6-5 | CASRQLGLGYNEQFF